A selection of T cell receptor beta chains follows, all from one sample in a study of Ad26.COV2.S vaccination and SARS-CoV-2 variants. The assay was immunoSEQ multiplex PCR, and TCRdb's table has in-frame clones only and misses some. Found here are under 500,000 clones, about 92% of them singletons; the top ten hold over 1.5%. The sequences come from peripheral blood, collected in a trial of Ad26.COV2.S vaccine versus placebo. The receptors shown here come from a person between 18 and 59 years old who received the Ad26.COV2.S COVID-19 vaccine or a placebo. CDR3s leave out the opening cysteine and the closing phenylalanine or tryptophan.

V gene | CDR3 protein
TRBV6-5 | AMGGGQVTNIQY
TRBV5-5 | ASSLEGVETQY
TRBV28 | ASSFQGAPYNEQF
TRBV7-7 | ASSLTTGGHETQY
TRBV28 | ASSVPGQGARGYT
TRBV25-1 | ASTDLGQGSAEAF
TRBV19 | ASSMWAGGTGETQY
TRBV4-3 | ASSHGQGGNQPQH
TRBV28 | ASINSGGLYNEQF
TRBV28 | ASSPRLAYNEQF
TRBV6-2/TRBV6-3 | ASSYDQGVTDTQY
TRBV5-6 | ASSSNRGRIYEQY
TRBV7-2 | ASSPRQGWSYGYT
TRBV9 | ASSVTGGAETQY
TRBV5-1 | ASSLDGGVGNYEQY
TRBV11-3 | ASSHRLAGTADTQY
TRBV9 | ASSIGDWGGRGLGEKLF
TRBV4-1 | ASSRPTGGKYEQY
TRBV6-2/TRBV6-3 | ASSRDRGRYGYT
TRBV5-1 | ASSFRAGWLDNEQF
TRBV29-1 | SVVGQIVTGNTGELF
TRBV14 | ASSQVGMNTEAF
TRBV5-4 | ASSAGQGAYEQY
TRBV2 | ASSLTGSRTLYGYT
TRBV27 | ASSFRDQETQY
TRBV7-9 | ASSLALLYGTANQETQY
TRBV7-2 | ASRQGAEETQY
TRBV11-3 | ASSFPILCGGSYEQY
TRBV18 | ASERFGNTEAF
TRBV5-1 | ASGGQGTEAF
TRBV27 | ASSLRAVEPHEQY
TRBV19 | ASGINRDRGWAGELF
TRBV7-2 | ASSLAGGESIQY
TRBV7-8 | ASSLRGTPDMNTEAF
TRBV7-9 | ASSQRTGGYTEAF
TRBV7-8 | ASSYNRVWQPQH
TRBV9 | ASSVEGRSLYGYT
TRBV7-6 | ASSLGGGYEKLF
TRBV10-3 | AIRPGQGSYTEAF
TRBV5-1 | ASSLGSGTGGADT
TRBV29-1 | SVARGTGNTIY
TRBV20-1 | SATDREAF
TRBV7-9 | ASSNDRGPRGYGYT
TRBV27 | ASSSTRIPSSGNTIY
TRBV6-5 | ASSYSPRGGFSEQF
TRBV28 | ASSRDLTRLSGYT